The clone carrying this T cell receptor beta chain has a handful of counts. Its antigen is unknown. The CDR3 is 14 amino acids. Trimming cost V 2 bases and J 7 bases, with 12 bases left between them. The V gene's germline CDR1 is SGHDT and CDR2 YYEEEE. Each CDR3 protein gets one entry after TCRdb re-called the 5' RACE reads with MiXCR. The sample consists of approximately 550,000 distinct CDR3 sequences, 15% to 20% of them appearing once. The sample originates from a study of T cells after yellow fever vaccination. Whole-study context: It was SMART-Seq v4 Ultra Low Input that prepared the fractions with low cell numbers.

Overall study results and limits: The study re-detected most primary-vaccination clones after the booster (96% CD4, around 89% CD8). Contaminants from the bulk population, in the form of abundant clonotypes, could be found in FACS-sorted repertoires.

The material sequenced was PBMCs, taken 15 days after the yellow fever booster vaccination. The receptor was isolated from a man aged 25 to 40 who received the YFV17D yellow fever vaccine. The chain uses TRBV5-6 and TRBJ2-2; D is uncertain. DNA of the CDR3: TGTGCCAGCAGCTTTTCTCCGGTGGTCGGGGAGCTGTTTTTT. Translating it yields CASSFSPVVGELFF.